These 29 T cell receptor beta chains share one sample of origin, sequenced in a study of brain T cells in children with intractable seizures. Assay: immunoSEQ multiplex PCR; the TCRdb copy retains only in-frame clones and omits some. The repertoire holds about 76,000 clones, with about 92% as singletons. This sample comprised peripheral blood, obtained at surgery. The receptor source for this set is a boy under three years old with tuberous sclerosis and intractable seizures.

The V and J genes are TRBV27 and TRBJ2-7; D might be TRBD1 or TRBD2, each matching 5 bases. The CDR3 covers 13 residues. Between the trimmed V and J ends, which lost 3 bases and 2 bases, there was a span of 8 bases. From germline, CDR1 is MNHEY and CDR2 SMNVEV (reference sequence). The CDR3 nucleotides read TGTGCCAGCAGTTTGAGGGGCCCCTACGAGCAGTACTTC. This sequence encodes CASSLRGPYEQYF.

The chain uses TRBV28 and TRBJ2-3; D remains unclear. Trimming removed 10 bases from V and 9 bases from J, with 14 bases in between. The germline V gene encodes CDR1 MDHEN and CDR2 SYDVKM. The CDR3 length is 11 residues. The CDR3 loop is CATSDTATQYF. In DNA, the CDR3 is TGTGCCACAAGCGACACAGCCACGCAGTATTTT. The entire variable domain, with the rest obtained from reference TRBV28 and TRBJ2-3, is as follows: DVKVTQSSRYLVKRTGEKVFLECVQDMDHENMFWYRQDPGLGLRLIYFSYDVKMKEKGDIPEGYSVSREKKERFSLILESASTNQTSMYLCATSDTATQYFGPGTRLTVL.

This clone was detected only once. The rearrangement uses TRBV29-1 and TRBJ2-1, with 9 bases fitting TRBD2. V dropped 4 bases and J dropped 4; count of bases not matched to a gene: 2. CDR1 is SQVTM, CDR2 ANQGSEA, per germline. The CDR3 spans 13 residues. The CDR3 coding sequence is TGCAGCGTTGGGACTAGCGTTTACAATGAGCAGTTCTTC. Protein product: CSVGTSVYNEQFF.

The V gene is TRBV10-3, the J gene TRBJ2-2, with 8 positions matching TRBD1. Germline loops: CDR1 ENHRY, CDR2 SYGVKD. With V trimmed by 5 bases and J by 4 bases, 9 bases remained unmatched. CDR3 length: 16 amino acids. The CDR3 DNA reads TGTGCCATCAGTTTTGACAGGACAGGGAGCACCGGGGAGCTGTTTTTT. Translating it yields CAISFDRTGSTGELFF.

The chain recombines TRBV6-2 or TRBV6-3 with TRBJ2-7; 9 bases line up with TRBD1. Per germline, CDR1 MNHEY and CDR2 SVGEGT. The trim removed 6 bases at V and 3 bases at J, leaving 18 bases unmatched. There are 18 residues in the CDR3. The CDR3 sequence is CASSPGQGGGRGIYEQYF. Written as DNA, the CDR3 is TGTGCCAGCAGCCCGGGACAGGGAGGTGGTAGAGGGATCTACGAGCAGTACTTC.

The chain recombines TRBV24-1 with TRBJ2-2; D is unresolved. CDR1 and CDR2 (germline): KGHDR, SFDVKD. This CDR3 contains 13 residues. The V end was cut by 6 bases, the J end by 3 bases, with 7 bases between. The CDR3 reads CATSTRYTGELFF. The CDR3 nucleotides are TGTGCCACCAGTACCAGGTACACCGGGGAGCTGTTTTTT.

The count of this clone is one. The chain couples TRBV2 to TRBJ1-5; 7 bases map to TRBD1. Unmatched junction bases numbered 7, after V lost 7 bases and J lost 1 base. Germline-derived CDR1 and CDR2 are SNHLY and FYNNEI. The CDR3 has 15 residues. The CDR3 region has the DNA TGTGCCAGCAAACTCTTACAGGGGAGCAATCAGCCCCAGCATTTT. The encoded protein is CASKLLQGSNQPQHF.

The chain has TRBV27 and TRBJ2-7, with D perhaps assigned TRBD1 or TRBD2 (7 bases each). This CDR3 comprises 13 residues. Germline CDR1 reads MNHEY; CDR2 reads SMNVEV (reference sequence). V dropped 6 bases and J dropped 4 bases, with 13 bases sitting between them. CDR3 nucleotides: TGTGCCAGCAGCATCAGGGGGGGATACGAGCAGTACTTC. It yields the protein CASSIRGGYEQYF.

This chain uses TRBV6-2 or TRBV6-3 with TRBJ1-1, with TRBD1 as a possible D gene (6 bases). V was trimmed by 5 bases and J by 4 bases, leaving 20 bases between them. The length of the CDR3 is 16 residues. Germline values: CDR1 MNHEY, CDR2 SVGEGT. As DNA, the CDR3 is TGTGCCAGCAGTCAACCCAAAAGGACAGTGGTCACTGAAGCTTTCTTT. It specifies CASSQPKRTVVTEAFF.

The CDR3 reads CATSDSHTGNTEAFF. CDR3 nucleotide sequence: TGTGCCACCAGTGATTCTCACACGGGGAACACTGAAGCTTTCTTT. The chain couples TRBV24-1 to TRBJ1-1; D not certain. V lost 2 bases and J lost 1, with 10 bases in between. Germline V gives CDR1 KGHDR, CDR2 SFDVKD. The CDR3 has 15 amino acids.

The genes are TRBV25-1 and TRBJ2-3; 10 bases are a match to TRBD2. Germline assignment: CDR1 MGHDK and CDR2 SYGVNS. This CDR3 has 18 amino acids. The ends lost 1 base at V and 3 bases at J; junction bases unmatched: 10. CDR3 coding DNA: TGTGCCAGCAGTGAATTGCCAGCGGGGGGGCCGGGGACAGATACGCAGTATTTT. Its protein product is CASSELPAGGPGTDTQYF.

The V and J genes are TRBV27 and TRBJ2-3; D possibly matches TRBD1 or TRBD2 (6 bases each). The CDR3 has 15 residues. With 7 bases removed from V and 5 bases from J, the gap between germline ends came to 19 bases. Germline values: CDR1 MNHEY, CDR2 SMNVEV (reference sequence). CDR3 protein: CASIPLGGRGDTQYF. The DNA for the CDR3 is TGTGCCAGCATTCCCCTAGGGGGGCGAGGAGATACGCAGTATTTT.

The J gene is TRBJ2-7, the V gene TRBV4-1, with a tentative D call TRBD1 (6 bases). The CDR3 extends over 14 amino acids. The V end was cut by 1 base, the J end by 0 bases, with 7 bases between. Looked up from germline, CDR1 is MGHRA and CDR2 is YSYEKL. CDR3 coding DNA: TGCGCCAGCAGCCAAGTGGGGGCCTCCTACGAGCAGTACTTC. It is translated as CASSQVGASYEQYF.

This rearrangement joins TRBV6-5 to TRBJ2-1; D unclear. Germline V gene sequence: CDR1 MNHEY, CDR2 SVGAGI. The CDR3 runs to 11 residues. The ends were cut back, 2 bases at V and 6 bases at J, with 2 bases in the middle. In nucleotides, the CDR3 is TGTGCCAGCAGTTACGCCAATGAGCAGTTCTTC. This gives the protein CASSYANEQFF.

As DNA, the CDR3 is TGTGCCGTGGGCAGGTACACAGATACGCAGTATTTT. As protein: CAVGRYTDTQYF. The chain joins TRBV28 to TRBJ2-3; D not resolved. V gave up 11 bases and J gave up 2 bases, with 11 bases separating them. CDR1 and CDR2 (germline): MDHEN, SYDVKM. The CDR3 spans 12 residues.

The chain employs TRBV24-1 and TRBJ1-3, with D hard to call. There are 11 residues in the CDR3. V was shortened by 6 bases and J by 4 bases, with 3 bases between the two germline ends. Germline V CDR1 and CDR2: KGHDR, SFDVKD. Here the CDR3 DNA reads TGTGCCACCAGTTCAGGAAACACCATATATTTT. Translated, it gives CATSSGNTIYF.

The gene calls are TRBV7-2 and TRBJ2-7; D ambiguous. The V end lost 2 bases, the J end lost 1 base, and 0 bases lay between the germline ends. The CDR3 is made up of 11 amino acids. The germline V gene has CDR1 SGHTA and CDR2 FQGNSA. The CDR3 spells CASSLSYEQYF. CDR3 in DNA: TGTGCCAGCAGCTTATCCTACGAGCAGTACTTC.

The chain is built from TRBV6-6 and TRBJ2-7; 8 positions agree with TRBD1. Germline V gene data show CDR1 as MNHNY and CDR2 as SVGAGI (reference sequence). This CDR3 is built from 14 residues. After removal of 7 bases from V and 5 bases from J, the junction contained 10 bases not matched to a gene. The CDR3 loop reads CASTARQGTHEQYF. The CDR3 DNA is TGTGCCAGCACGGCCCGACAGGGGACCCACGAGCAGTACTTC.

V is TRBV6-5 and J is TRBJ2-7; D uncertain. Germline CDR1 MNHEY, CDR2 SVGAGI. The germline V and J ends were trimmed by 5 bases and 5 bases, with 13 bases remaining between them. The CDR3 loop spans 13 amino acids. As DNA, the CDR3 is TGTGCCAGCAGTCAAATGGGGTTCAACGAGCAGTACTTC. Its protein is CASSQMGFNEQYF.

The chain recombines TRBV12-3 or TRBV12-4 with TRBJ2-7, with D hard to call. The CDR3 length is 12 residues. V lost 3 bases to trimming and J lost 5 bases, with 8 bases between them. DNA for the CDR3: TGTGCCAGCAGTTTCTACTTGGACGAGCAGTACTTC. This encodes CASSFYLDEQYF.

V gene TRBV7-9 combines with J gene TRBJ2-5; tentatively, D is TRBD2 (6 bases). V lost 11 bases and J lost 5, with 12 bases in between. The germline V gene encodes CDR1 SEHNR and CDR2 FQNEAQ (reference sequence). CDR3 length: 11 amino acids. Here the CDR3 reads CAFFRGETQYF. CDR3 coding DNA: TGTGCCTTCTTCCGGGGGGAGACCCAGTACTTC.

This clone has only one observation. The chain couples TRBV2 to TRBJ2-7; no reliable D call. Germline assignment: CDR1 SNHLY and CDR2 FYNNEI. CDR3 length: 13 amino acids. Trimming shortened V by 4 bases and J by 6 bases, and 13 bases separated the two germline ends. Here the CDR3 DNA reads TGTGCCAGCAGTGTTCGATCGTCGCCCGAGCAGTACTTC. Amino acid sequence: CASSVRSSPEQYF.

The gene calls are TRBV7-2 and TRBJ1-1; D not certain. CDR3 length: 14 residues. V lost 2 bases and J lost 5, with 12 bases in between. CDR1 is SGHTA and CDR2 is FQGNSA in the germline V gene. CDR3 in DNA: TGTGCCAGCAGCTTATTAACGGTTGAAACTGAAGCTTTCTTT. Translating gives CASSLLTVETEAFF.

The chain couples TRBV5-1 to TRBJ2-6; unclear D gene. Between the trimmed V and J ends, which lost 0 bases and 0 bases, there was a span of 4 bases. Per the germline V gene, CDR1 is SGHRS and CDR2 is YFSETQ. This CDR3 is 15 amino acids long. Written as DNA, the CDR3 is TGCGCCAGCAGCTTGGTACTCTCTGGGGCCAACGTCCTGACTTTC. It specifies CASSLVLSGANVLTF.

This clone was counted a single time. The CDR3 loop reads CASSFSQGGPDTQYF. CDR3 coding DNA: TGCGCCAGCAGCTTCTCCCAGGGGGGCCCAGATACGCAGTATTTT. This rearrangement joins TRBV10-2 to TRBJ2-3; weak D call: TRBD1 (7 bases). Between the trimmed V and J ends, which lost 6 bases and 4 bases, there was a span of 17 bases. The CDR3 contains 15 residues. Germline loops: CDR1 WSHSY, CDR2 SAAADI.

This CDR3 is CASSQGRGIRTGELFF. The CDR3 nucleotides read TGCGCCAGCAGCCAAGGGCGGGGGATCCGGACCGGGGAGCTGTTTTTT. The chain couples TRBV4-1 to TRBJ2-2, with 7 positions matching TRBD2. J gave up 5 bases and V 1 base, and 7 bases lay outside the gene matches. Germline V gene sequence: CDR1 MGHRA, CDR2 YSYEKL. This CDR3 contains 16 residues.

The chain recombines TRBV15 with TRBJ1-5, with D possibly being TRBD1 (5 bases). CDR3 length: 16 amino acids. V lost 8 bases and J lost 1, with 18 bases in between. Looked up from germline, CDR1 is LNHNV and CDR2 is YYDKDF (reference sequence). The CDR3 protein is CATRPSGRGSNQPQHF. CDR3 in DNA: TGTGCCACCCGCCCCTCCGGAAGGGGAAGCAATCAGCCCCAGCATTTT.

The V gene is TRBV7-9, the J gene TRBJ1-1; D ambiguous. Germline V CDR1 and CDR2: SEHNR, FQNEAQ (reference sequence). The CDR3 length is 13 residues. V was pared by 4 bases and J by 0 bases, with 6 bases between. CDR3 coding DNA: TGTGCCAGCAGCTCGCAGTTGAACACTGAAGCTTTCTTT. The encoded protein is CASSSQLNTEAFF.

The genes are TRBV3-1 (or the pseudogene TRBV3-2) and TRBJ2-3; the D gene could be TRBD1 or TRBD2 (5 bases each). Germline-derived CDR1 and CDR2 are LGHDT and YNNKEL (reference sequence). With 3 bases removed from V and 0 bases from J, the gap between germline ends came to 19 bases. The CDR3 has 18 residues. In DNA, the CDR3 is TGTGCCAGCAGCCATGCCGACGGGGCCCCCAGAAGCACAGATACGCAGTATTTT. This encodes CASSHADGAPRSTDTQYF.